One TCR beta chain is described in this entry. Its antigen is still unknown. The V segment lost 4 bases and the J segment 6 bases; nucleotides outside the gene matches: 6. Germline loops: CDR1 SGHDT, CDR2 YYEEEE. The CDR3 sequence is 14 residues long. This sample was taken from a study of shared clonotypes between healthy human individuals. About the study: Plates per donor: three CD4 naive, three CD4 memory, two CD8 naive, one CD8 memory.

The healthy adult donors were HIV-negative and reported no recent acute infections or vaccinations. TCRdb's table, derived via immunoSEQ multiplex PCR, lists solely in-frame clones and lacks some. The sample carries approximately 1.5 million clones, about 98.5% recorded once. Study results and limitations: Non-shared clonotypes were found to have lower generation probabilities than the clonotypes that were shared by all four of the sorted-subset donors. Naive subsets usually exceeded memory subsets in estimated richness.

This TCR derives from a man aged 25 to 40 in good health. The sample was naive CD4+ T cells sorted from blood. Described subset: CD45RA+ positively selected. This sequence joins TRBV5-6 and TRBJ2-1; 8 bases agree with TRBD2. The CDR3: CASSAGLVSNEQFF. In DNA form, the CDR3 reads TGTGCCAGCAGCGCGGGACTAGTAAGCAATGAGCAGTTCTTC.